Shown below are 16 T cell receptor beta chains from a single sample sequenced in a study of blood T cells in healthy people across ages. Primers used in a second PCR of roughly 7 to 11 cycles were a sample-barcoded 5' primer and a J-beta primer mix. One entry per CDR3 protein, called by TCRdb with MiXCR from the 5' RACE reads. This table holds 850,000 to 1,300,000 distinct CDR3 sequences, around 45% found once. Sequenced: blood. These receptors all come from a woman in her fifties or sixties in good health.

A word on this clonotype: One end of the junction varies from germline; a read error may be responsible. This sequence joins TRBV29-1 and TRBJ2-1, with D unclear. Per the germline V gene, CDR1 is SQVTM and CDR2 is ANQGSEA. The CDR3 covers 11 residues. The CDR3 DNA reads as TGCAGCGTTAGAGGATACAAGGAGCAGTTCTTC. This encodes CSVRGYKEQFF.

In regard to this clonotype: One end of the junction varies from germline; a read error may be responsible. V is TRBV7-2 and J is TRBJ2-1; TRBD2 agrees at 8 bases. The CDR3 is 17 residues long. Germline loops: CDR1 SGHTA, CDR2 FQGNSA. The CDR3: CASSLGSTSGADKEQFF. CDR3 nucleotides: TGTGCCAGCAGCTTAGGCTCCACTAGCGGTGCCGACAAGGAGCAGTTCTTC.

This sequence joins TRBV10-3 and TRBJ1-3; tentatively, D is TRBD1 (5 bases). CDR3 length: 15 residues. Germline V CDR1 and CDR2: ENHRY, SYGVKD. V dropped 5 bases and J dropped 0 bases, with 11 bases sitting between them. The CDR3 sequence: CAISRQTSSGNTIYF. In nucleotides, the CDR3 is TGTGCCATCAGTAGACAGACGAGCTCTGGAAACACCATATATTTT.

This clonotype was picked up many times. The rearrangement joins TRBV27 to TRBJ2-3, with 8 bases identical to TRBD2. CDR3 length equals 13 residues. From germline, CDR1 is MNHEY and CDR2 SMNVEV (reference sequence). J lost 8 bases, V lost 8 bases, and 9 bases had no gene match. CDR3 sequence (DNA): TGTGCCAGCGCATCCGCCGCGGGGGGTACGCAGTATTTT. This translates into CASASAAGGTQYF.

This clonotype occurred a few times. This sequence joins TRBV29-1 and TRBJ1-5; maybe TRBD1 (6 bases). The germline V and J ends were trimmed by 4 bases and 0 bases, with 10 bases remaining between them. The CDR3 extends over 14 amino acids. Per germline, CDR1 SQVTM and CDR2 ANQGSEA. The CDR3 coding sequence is TGCAGCGTTGGGGGACAAGCTAGCAATCAGCCCCAGCATTTT. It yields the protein CSVGGQASNQPQHF.

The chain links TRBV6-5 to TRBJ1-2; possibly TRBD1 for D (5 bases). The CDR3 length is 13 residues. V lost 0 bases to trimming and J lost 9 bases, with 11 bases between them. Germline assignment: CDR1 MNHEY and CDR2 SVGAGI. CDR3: CASSYSGQGSYTF. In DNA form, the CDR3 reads TGTGCCAGCAGTTACTCCGGTCAGGGAAGCTACACCTTC.

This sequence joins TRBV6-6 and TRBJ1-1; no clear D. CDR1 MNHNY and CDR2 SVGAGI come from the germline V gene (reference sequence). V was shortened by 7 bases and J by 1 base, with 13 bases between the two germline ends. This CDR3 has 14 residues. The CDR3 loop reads CASTPTETNTEAFF. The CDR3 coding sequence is TGTGCCAGCACCCCGACGGAAACGAACACTGAAGCTTTCTTT.

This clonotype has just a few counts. As DNA, the CDR3 is TGCGCCAGCAGCTTAGTAGCGGGAGAGGCCTACAATGAGCAGTTCTTC. It is translated as CASSLVAGEAYNEQFF. The chain combines TRBV5-1 with TRBJ2-1, with 9 positions matching TRBD2. Germline CDR1 and CDR2: SGHRS and YFSETQ. V was pared by 2 bases and J by 2 bases, with 5 bases of the junction left unmatched. CDR3 length: 16 residues.

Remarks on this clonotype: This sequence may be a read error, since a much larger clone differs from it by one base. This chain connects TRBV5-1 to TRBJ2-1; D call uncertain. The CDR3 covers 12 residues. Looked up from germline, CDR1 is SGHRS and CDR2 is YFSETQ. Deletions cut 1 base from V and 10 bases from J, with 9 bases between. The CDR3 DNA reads TGCGCCAGCAGCTTGACCCAGGCGGAGCAGTTCTTC. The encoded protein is CASSLTQAEQFF.

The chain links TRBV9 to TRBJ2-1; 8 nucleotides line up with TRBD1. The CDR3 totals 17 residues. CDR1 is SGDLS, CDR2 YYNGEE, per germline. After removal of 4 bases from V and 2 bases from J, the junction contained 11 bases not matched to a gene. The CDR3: CASSPRTGTAPYNEQFF. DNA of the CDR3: TGTGCCAGCAGCCCCAGGACAGGGACCGCTCCCTACAATGAGCAGTTCTTC.

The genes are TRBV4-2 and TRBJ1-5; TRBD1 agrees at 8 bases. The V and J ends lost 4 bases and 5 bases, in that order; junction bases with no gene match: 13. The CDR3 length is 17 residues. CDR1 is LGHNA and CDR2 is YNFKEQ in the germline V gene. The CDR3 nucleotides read TGTGCCAGCAGCCCCCGGCAGGGGGCTATTTGGGATCAGCCCCAGCATTTT. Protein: CASSPRQGAIWDQPQHF.

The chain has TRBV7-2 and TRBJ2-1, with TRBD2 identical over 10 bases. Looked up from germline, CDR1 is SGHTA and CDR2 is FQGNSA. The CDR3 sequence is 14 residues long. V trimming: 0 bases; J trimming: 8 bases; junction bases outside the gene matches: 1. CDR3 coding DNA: TGTGCCAGCAGCTTAGCTGGACTAGCGGATGAGCAGTTCTTC. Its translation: CASSLAGLADEQFF.

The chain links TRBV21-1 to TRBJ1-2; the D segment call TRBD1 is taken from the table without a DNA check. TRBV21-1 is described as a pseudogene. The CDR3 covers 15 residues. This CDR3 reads CASSTGWQGNYGYTF. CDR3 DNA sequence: TGTGCCAGCAGCACCGGATGGCAGGGGAACTATGGCTACACCTTC.

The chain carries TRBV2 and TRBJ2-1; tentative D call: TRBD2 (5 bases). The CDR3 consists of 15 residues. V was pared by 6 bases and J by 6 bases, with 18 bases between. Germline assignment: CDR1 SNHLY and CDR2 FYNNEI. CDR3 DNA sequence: TGTGCCAGCAGCGATATAGTTGGAGGAGGCAATGAGCAGTTCTTC. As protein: CASSDIVGGGNEQFF.

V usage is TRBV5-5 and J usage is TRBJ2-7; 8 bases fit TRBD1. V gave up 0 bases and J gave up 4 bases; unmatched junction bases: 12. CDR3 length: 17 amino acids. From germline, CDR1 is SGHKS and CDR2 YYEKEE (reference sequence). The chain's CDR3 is CASSLETGDRSAYEQYF. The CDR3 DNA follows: TGTGCCAGCAGCTTGGAGACAGGGGACAGGTCGGCGTACGAGCAGTACTTC.

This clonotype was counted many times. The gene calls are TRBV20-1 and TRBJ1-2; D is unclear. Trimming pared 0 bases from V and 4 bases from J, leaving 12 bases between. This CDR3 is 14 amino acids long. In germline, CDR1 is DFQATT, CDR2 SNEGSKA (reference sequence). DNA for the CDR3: TGCAGTGCTAGAGATCACCGCCACTCCTATGGCTACACCTTC. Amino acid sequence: CSARDHRHSYGYTF.